A single sample gave rise to the 15 T cell receptor beta chains below, sequenced in a study of cytomegalovirus exposure and HLA in healthy donors. In the PCR, 60 Vbeta and 13 Jbeta primers were used. Produced via immunoSEQ multiplex PCR; TCRdb's table is partial and in-frame only. The sample records about 120,000 clones, roughly 75% being singletons. The material sequenced was PBMCs. These receptors all come from a female donor in good health and CMV-seronegative.

The chain is built from TRBV5-1 and TRBJ1-2; weak D call: TRBD1 (5 bases). Germline loops: CDR1 SGHRS, CDR2 YFSETQ. The CDR3 sequence is 14 residues long. Trimming left V 2 bases short and J 1 base short, with 9 bases between. CDR3 nucleotide sequence: TGCGCCAGCAGCTTAACCCAGGGTAACTATGGCTACACCTTC. Its protein product is CASSLTQGNYGYTF.

The V call is TRBV7-2, the J call TRBJ2-1, with TRBD2 identical over 9 bases. The CDR3 spans 17 residues. Germline V gives CDR1 SGHTA, CDR2 FQGNSA. J was trimmed by 7 bases and V by 5 bases; bases with no gene match: 15. The CDR3 DNA reads as TGTGCCAGCAGCCCAGCCTTTTTTGCGGGAGGGGGTAATGAGCAGTTCTTC. This sequence encodes CASSPAFFAGGGNEQFF.

The genes are TRBV19 and TRBJ2-5, with 10 bases that match TRBD2. The J call may be faulty, since TRBJ2-7 better matches the DNA end. The germline CDR1 and CDR2 sequences are LNHDA and SQIVND (reference sequence). The CDR3 totals 15 residues. Here the CDR3 DNA reads TGTGCCAGTAGTATTGCGGCTAGCGGGGGCTACGAGCAGTACTTC. It yields the protein CASSIAASGGYEQYF.

V gene TRBV5-1 combines with J gene TRBJ2-3, with 7 bases fitting TRBD1. Germline V gene data show CDR1 as SGHRS and CDR2 as YFSETQ. The CDR3 loop spans 15 amino acids. The J segment lost 4 bases and the V segment lost 5 bases, leaving 10 bases of the junction unmatched. CDR3 in amino acids: CASRRTGAGSDTQYF. CDR3 DNA sequence: TGCGCCAGCAGACGGACAGGAGCAGGTTCAGATACGCAGTATTTT.

The rearrangement uses TRBV6-5 and TRBJ2-7, with 9 bases matching TRBD2. Germline trimming cut 0 bases from V and 4 bases from J; bases unmatched to any gene: 4. The CDR3 runs 15 residues. Germline V lookup: CDR1 MNHEY, CDR2 SVGAGI. CDR3 nucleotide sequence: TGTGCCAGCAGTTACTCGGCGGGGGGGCCTTACGAGCAGTACTTC. It encodes CASSYSAGGPYEQYF.

The chain is built from TRBV6-4 and TRBJ2-7, with 8 bases lining up with TRBD1. Germline V gives CDR1 MRHNA, CDR2 SNTAGT. The junction had 1 base not matched to a gene; V was cut back by 0 bases and J by 3 bases. This CDR3 is built from 14 residues. CDR3 loop: CASSDSTGDYEQYF. The DNA of the CDR3 is TGTGCCAGCAGTGACTCGACAGGGGACTACGAGCAGTACTTC.

Remarks on this clone: The limits of the CDR3 on the DNA are not certain, so only TCRdb's listed CDR3 is given. This chain links TRBV21-1 with TRBJ1-5. TRBV21-1 is a recognized pseudogene. The CDR3 numbers 18 amino acids, ends counted. CDR3 region: CASAREGRWGWGNQPQHF.

The rearrangement links TRBV10-3 to TRBJ2-5; TRBD1 matches 8 bases. Unmatched junction bases numbered 20, after V lost 2 bases and J lost 3 bases. The germline V gene has CDR1 ENHRY and CDR2 SYGVKD. The CDR3 extends over 20 amino acids. CDR3 bases: TGTGCCATCAGTGAGCGGACAGGGAACAAATTGGTCCGAACGAAAGAGACCCAGTACTTC. Its translation is CAISERTGNKLVRTKETQYF.

The chain carries TRBV5-6 and TRBJ2-1; possible D gene TRBD2, 6 bases. Trimming removed 0 bases from V and 7 bases from J, with 11 bases in between. In germline, CDR1 is SGHDT, CDR2 YYEEEE. The CDR3 runs 14 residues. The CDR3 DNA is TGTGCCAGCAGCTTGGGTCCCGGGAGAAATGAGCAGTTCTTC. This translates into CASSLGPGRNEQFF.

J is TRBJ1-2 and V is TRBV5-6; 8 nucleotides align to TRBD1. The germline CDR1 and CDR2 sequences are SGHDT and YYEEEE. Germline trimming cut 7 bases from V and 1 base from J; bases unmatched to any gene: 12. CDR3 length equals 16 residues. In nucleotides, the CDR3 is TGTGCCAGCTATTTATGGGGGACAGGCTTTAACTATGGCTACACCTTC. It codes for CASYLWGTGFNYGYTF.

The V gene is TRBV18, the J gene TRBJ1-2; maybe TRBD1 (6 bases). Germline V lookup: CDR1 KGHSH, CDR2 LQKENI. The CDR3 sequence is 14 residues long. The V end was cut by 3 bases, the J end by 4 bases, with 12 bases between. The CDR3 protein is CASSPSDRPYGYTF. CDR3 nucleotide sequence: TGTGCCAGCTCACCTTCGGACAGACCCTATGGCTACACCTTC.

This clone was detected a few times. The V and J genes are TRBV6-1 and TRBJ2-1; D unresolved. Trimming stripped 10 bases from V and 9 bases from J, with 25 bases between. The CDR3 covers 15 residues. Germline V gene sequence: CDR1 MNHNS, CDR2 SASEGT. Here the CDR3 DNA reads TGTGCCATACAACAATTAAGCGCCCCCACGCCTGAGCAGTTCTTC. It specifies CAIQQLSAPTPEQFF.

This sequence joins TRBV18 and TRBJ2-3, with TRBD2 matching over 16 bases. The CDR3 loop spans 16 amino acids. Germline V lookup: CDR1 KGHSH, CDR2 LQKENI. After removal of 3 bases from V and 6 bases from J, the junction contained 3 bases not matched to a gene. The CDR3 nucleotides read TGTGCCAGCTCACCGGGACTAGCGGGAGGGGCGGATACGCAGTATTTT. Its translation is CASSPGLAGGADTQYF.

The chain recombines TRBV2 with TRBJ2-7, with a weak D call TRBD1 (6 bases). Germline assignment: CDR1 SNHLY and CDR2 FYNNEI. This CDR3 is 14 amino acids long. V was trimmed by 1 base and J by 3 bases, leaving 10 bases between them. The CDR3 region has the DNA TGTGCCAGCAGTGAAGGCTCAGGGGTCTACGAGCAGTACTTC. Translation gives CASSEGSGVYEQYF.

The chain is built from TRBV7-3 and TRBJ2-3, with TRBD1 matching 7 bases. CDR1 and CDR2 from the germline V gene are SGHTA and FQGTGA. The length of the CDR3 is 15 residues. The J segment lost 2 bases and the V segment lost 5 bases, leaving 7 bases of the junction unmatched. In DNA, the CDR3 is TGTGCCAGCAGCCCTCGACAGGGCAACACAGATACGCAGTATTTT. This codes for CASSPRQGNTDTQYF.